These 30 T cell receptor beta chains were all obtained from the same sample, sequenced in a study of T cell repertoires in ileal Crohn's disease. Profiled with immunoSEQ multiplex PCR; TCRdb holds only in-frame clones, not every one. Of about 15,000 clones listed, approximately 80% are singletons. Sequences were obtained from ileal tissue. All receptors derive from an adult with Crohn's disease.

J is TRBJ1-2 and V is TRBV6-5; D may be TRBD1 (5 bases). V shed 5 bases and J shed 7 bases, with 14 bases lying between them. Germline-derived CDR1 and CDR2 are MNHEY and SVGAGI. The CDR3 totals 13 residues. The CDR3 bases are TGTGCCAGCAGTCCCATGGGGGGAGGTGGCTACACCTTC. Residues: CASSPMGGGGYTF.

The V call is TRBV6-1, the J call TRBJ2-7; 11 bases map to TRBD1. The V segment lost 2 bases and the J segment 7 bases; nucleotides outside the gene matches: 7. The CDR3 loop spans 15 amino acids. From germline, CDR1 is MNHNS and CDR2 SASEGT. In DNA form, the CDR3 reads TGTGCCAGCAGTGAATTGGGACAGGGGGGTGGGGAGCAGTACGTC. Its protein is CASSELGQGGGEQYV.

The chain couples TRBV27 to TRBJ1-2; 9 nucleotides line up with TRBD1. The ends lost 1 base at V and 5 bases at J; junction bases unmatched: 14. Germline V gene data show CDR1 as MNHEY and CDR2 as SMNVEV (reference sequence). The CDR3 is 18 amino acids. The CDR3 loop reads CASSLWPNPTGGLYGYTF. For the CDR3, the DNA is TGTGCCAGCAGTTTATGGCCCAATCCGACAGGGGGTTTATATGGCTACACCTTC.

The genes are TRBV6-5 and TRBJ1-2; TRBD1 matches 7 bases. CDR1 MNHEY and CDR2 SVGAGI come from the germline V gene. The V segment lost 0 bases and the J segment 7 bases; nucleotides outside the gene matches: 5. The length of the CDR3 is 14 residues. CDR3 loop: CASSYSTGLGGYTF. In nucleotides, the CDR3 is TGTGCCAGCAGTTACTCGACAGGGCTGGGTGGCTACACCTTC.

The J gene is TRBJ2-1, the V gene TRBV25-1, with TRBD2 matching over 9 bases. There are 14 residues in the CDR3. The germline V gene encodes CDR1 MGHDK and CDR2 SYGVNS. The trim removed 4 bases at V and 5 bases at J, leaving 3 bases unmatched. CDR3 coding DNA: TGTGCCAGCAGTGTCGCTAGCGGGAACAATGAGCAGTTCTTC. Protein sequence: CASSVASGNNEQFF.

The chain employs TRBV27 and TRBJ1-4; possibly TRBD1 for D (5 bases). The CDR3 covers 13 residues. V was cut by 5 bases and J by 6 bases, with 10 bases left in between. Per the germline V gene, CDR1 is MNHEY and CDR2 is SMNVEV (reference sequence). CDR3 amino acids: CASSPVGDEKLFF. The CDR3 coding sequence is TGTGCCAGCAGTCCGGTAGGGGATGAAAAACTGTTTTTT.

The gene calls are TRBV15 and TRBJ2-3; D might be TRBD1 (6 bases). Germline V lookup: CDR1 LNHNV, CDR2 YYDKDF (reference sequence). The CDR3 runs to 17 residues. V shed 0 bases and J shed 1 base, with 14 bases lying between them. The CDR3 DNA follows: TGTGCCACCAGCAGAGAACCTACAGGGTCGGGCACAGATACGCAGTATTTT. This translates into CATSREPTGSGTDTQYF. The entire variable domain, with the rest obtained from reference TRBV15 and TRBJ2-3, is as follows: DAMVIQNPRYQVTQFGKPVTLSCSQTLNHNVMYWYQQKSSQAPKLLFHYYDKDFNNEADTPDNFQSRRPNTSFCFLDIRSPGLGDTAMYLCATSREPTGSGTDTQYFGPGTRLTVL.

CDR3: CASSPKGTGGAKNTEAFF. The CDR3 DNA reads as TGTGCCAGCAGCCCGAAAGGGACAGGGGGCGCGAAGAACACTGAAGCTTTCTTT. J is TRBJ1-1 and V is TRBV11-1; 12 nucleotides agree with TRBD1. The trim removed 5 bases at V and 1 base at J, leaving 11 bases unmatched. Germline V CDR1 and CDR2: SGHAT, FQDESV (reference sequence). This CDR3 is 18 amino acids long.

This clone showed up just a few times. J is TRBJ1-4 and V is TRBV30; TRBD1 might be the D (5 bases). The CDR3 contains 15 residues. Trimming shortened V by 2 bases and J by 6 bases, and 16 bases separated the two germline ends. Germline V lookup: CDR1 GTSNPN, CDR2 SVGIG (reference sequence). The CDR3 DNA sequence: TGTGCCTGGAGTTCGGGAGGGGTTGGATATGAAAAACTGTTTTTT. Translated, it gives CAWSSGGVGYEKLFF.

The CDR3 sequence is CASIPQRLADRPQSYEQYV. CDR3 coding DNA: TGTGCCAGCATACCCCAGCGACTAGCGGACCGACCCCAATCCTACGAGCAGTACGTC. V is TRBV2 and J is TRBJ2-7, with 9 nucleotides matching TRBD2. The CDR3 length is 19 residues. Germline assignment: CDR1 SNHLY and CDR2 FYNNEI. With 7 bases clipped from V and 1 base from J, the junction kept 20 bases outside the gene matches.

V is TRBV4-1 and J is TRBJ2-1, with D perhaps TRBD2 (5 bases). V was shortened by 4 bases and J by 8 bases, with 9 bases between the two germline ends. The germline gives CDR1 MGHRA, CDR2 YSYEKL. This CDR3 is 12 amino acids long. The CDR3 DNA reads TGCGCCAGCAGCCCCGGGATGGATGAGCAGTTCTTC. Translation: CASSPGMDEQFF.

As DNA, the CDR3 is TGTGCTAGTGGCACCGGACAGGTCTACTATGGCTACACCTTC. It specifies CASGTGQVYYGYTF. V and J are TRBV12-5 and TRBJ1-2; 7 nucleotides line up with TRBD1. Germline CDR1 reads LGHNT; CDR2 reads FRNRAP. J was trimmed by 3 bases and V by 6 bases; bases with no gene match: 7. The CDR3 consists of 14 residues. Looking up the rest from reference TRBV12-5 and TRBJ1-2 gives the full variable domain: DARVTQTPRHKVTEMGQEVTMRCQPILGHNTVFWYRQTMMQGLELLAYFRNRAPLDDSGMPKDRFSAEMPDATLATLKIQPSEPRDSAVYFCASGTGQVYYGYTFGSGTRLTVV.

The chain carries TRBV10-1 and TRBJ1-6, with TRBD1 identical over 9 bases. From germline, CDR1 is WNHNN and CDR2 SYGVQD (reference sequence). V gave up 6 bases and J gave up 4 bases; unmatched junction bases: 1. This CDR3 is built from 14 residues. This chain's CDR3 is CASRDRGYNSPLHF. CDR3 nucleotide sequence: TGCGCCAGCAGGGACAGGGGTTATAATTCACCCCTCCACTTT.

This clone was detected only a few times. The rearrangement joins TRBV19 to TRBJ1-3, with D unclear. CDR1 is LNHDA, CDR2 SQIVND, per germline (reference sequence). CDR3 length: 15 residues. Between the trimmed V and J ends, which lost 7 bases and 0 bases, there was a span of 13 bases. The CDR3 DNA follows: TGTGCCAGTACCCCACTAGGACCCTCTGGAAACACCATATATTTT. The encoded protein is CASTPLGPSGNTIYF.

The CDR3 region is CATSRGVGGYGYTF. The CDR3 DNA reads as TGTGCCACCAGCAGAGGAGTAGGGGGCTATGGCTACACCTTC. This chain links TRBV15 with TRBJ1-2; D is possibly TRBD1 (6 bases). This CDR3 has 14 amino acids. Between the trimmed V and J ends, which lost 1 base and 4 bases, there was a span of 10 bases. In germline, CDR1 is LNHNV, CDR2 YYDKDF (reference sequence).

The V gene is TRBV6-5, the J gene TRBJ1-2; the D gene is possibly TRBD1 (5 bases). The CDR3 is made up of 15 amino acids. V lost 7 bases and J 8 bases, leaving 23 bases between the germline ends. The V gene's germline CDR1 is MNHEY and CDR2 SVGAGI. The CDR3 region has the DNA TGTGCCAGCACGGGGGGAGACAGAATGATAGGCGGCTACACCTTC. Translating gives CASTGGDRMIGGYTF.

CDR3 coding DNA: TGTGCCAGCAGCCCCGGACAGGGGTATGGCTACACCTTC. This translates into CASSPGQGYGYTF. The chain couples TRBV7-2 to TRBJ1-2; 9 bases fit TRBD1. J gave up 5 bases and V 5 bases, and 3 bases lay outside the gene matches. The CDR3 is made up of 13 amino acids. Germline V gene sequence: CDR1 SGHTA, CDR2 FQGNSA.

The V call is TRBV6-1, the J call TRBJ2-5; 8 bases fit TRBD1. The DNA end is more similar to TRBJ2-7, so the J call may be wrong. The germline V gene has CDR1 MNHNS and CDR2 SASEGT. This CDR3 spans 16 amino acids. The CDR3 DNA follows: TGTGCCAGCAGTGAGGGTCCAGGGGGCTCAAACTACGAGCAGTACTTC. Its translation is CASSEGPGGSNYEQYF.

This clone was counted a few times. The chain employs TRBV10-2 and TRBJ1-2; 8 positions agree with TRBD1. Germline assignment: CDR1 WSHSY and CDR2 SAAADI. The CDR3 length is 13 residues. Trimming removed 4 bases from V and 8 bases from J; junction bases left unmatched: 6. The CDR3 DNA reads TGCGCCAGCAGTGGACAGGGGCTAGGAGGCTACACCTTC. Translated: CASSGQGLGGYTF.

The chain recombines TRBV27 with TRBJ2-7; tentatively, D is TRBD1 (5 bases). Trimming took off 1 base at V and 3 bases at J, with 7 bases between the two ends. The CDR3 loop spans 13 amino acids. Germline V gene sequence: CDR1 MNHEY, CDR2 SMNVEV (reference sequence). The CDR3 nucleotides read TGTGCCAGCAGTTTATGGGGCAGCTACGAGCAGTACTTC. Translating it yields CASSLWGSYEQYF.

Within the sample, this clone is medium-sized (0.01 to 0.1%). V is TRBV5-5 and J is TRBJ2-1, with a tentative D call TRBD2 (6 bases). CDR1 and CDR2 (germline): SGHKS, YYEKEE (reference sequence). CDR3 length equals 16 residues. The ends were cut back, 0 bases at V and 8 bases at J, with 18 bases in the middle. The CDR3 DNA follows: TGTGCCAGCAGCTTGGCTGAGGCGGGGACTCACGATGAGCAGTTCTTC. Protein product: CASSLAEAGTHDEQFF.

The V and J genes are TRBV11-2 and TRBJ2-5; 7 bases fit TRBD2. Germline CDR1 reads SGHAT; CDR2 reads FQNNGV. V dropped 1 base and J dropped 4; count of bases not matched to a gene: 6. The CDR3 contains 15 residues. CDR3 amino acids: CASSLVERGVETQYF. CDR3 DNA: TGTGCCAGCAGCTTAGTCGAGCGGGGCGTAGAGACCCAGTACTTC.

The chain joins TRBV9 to TRBJ2-1; TRBD2 matches at 10 bases. With V trimmed by 1 base and J by 4 bases, 2 bases remained unmatched. The CDR3 sequence is 15 residues long. Germline CDR1 and CDR2: SGDLS and YYNGEE. The CDR3 DNA reads as TGTGCCAGCAGCGTATCTAGCGGGGGTTACAATGAGCAGTTCTTC. This translates into CASSVSSGGYNEQFF.

This chain uses TRBV18 with TRBJ1-4, with TRBD1 matching over 9 bases. The CDR3 has 15 residues. The junction had 4 bases not matched to a gene; V was cut back by 3 bases and J by 5 bases. Germline CDR1 and CDR2: KGHSH and LQKENI. CDR3 protein: CASSPNRGRNEKLFF. CDR3 nucleotides: TGTGCCAGCTCACCGAACAGGGGGCGAAATGAAAAACTGTTTTTT. Drawing the rest from reference TRBV18 and TRBJ1-4, the complete variable domain is NAGVMQNPRHLVRRRGQEARLRCSPMKGHSHVYWYRQLPEEGLKFMVYLQKENIIDESGMPKERFSAEFPKEGPSILRIQQVVRGDSAAYFCASSPNRGRNEKLFFGSGTQLSVL.

This sequence joins TRBV19 and TRBJ1-1; 8 bases match TRBD1. Germline trimming cut 8 bases from V and 1 base from J; bases unmatched to any gene: 3. CDR1 LNHDA and CDR2 SQIVND come from the germline V gene (reference sequence). This CDR3 contains 13 residues. DNA of the CDR3: TGTGCCAGTCGGACAGGGCGGAACACTGAAGCTTTCTTT. As protein: CASRTGRNTEAFF.

The V and J genes are TRBV5-1 and TRBJ1-1, with TRBD1 identical over 9 bases. Germline V lookup: CDR1 SGHRS, CDR2 YFSETQ. This CDR3 comprises 16 residues. J gave up 4 bases and V 4 bases, and 11 bases lay outside the gene matches. CDR3 protein: CASSRTGAQVGTEAFF. The CDR3 region has the DNA TGCGCCAGCAGCCGGACAGGGGCTCAAGTGGGCACTGAAGCTTTCTTT.

This clone showed up just a few times. V is TRBV27 and J is TRBJ1-2; D ambiguous. Germline CDR1 and CDR2: MNHEY and SMNVEV (reference sequence). There are 13 residues in the CDR3. The V end lost 5 bases, the J end lost 2 bases, and 9 bases lay between the germline ends. CDR3 in amino acids: CASSQSVNYGYTF. CDR3 nucleotide sequence: TGTGCCAGCAGTCAGAGCGTCAACTATGGCTACACCTTC.

CDR3 sequence reads: CASSIELDRVGQPQHF. The DNA for the CDR3 is TGTGCCAGTAGTATAGAACTGGACAGGGTCGGTCAGCCCCAGCATTTT. This chain connects TRBV19 to TRBJ1-5; 8 bases agree with TRBD1. The CDR3 loop spans 16 amino acids. After removal of 0 bases from V and 6 bases from J, the junction contained 7 bases not matched to a gene. The germline gives CDR1 LNHDA, CDR2 SQIVND (reference sequence).

The chain recombines TRBV27 with TRBJ1-6, with D uncertain. The CDR3 is made up of 15 amino acids. V dropped 2 bases and J dropped 4 bases, with 9 bases sitting between them. The V gene's germline CDR1 is MNHEY and CDR2 SMNVEV (reference sequence). CDR3 DNA sequence: TGTGCCAGCAGTTTACGCGGGGTTTATAATTCACCCCTCCACTTT. Translating gives CASSLRGVYNSPLHF.

This clone was seen a single time. J is TRBJ2-1 and V is TRBV4-3; 8 positions agree with TRBD2. Per the germline V gene, CDR1 is LGHNA and CDR2 is YSLEER. With 0 bases clipped from V and 9 bases from J, the junction kept 16 bases outside the gene matches. There are 18 residues in the CDR3. Here the CDR3 DNA reads TGCGCCAGCAGCCAAGATATGGCGGGAGGCATACTCGCGAGTGAGCAGTTCTTC. Its protein is CASSQDMAGGILASEQFF.